This T cell receptor beta chain was recovered during a study of blood T cell repertoires in COVID-19 (TCRdb year 2020). Background for the entire study: The collaborator samples originated in the United States, Italy and Spain and spanned the acute and convalescent phases of COVID-19. The prospective study material was composed of cDNA or gDNA derived from T cells, B-cell-depleted T cells, or PBMCs. Subjects who had been exposed to COVID-19, were actively infected with it, or had recovered from it provided the deeply sampled blood TCRbeta repertoires that made up the dataset. The repertoires were released in a freely available public database intended as a resource for research on the immune response to SARS-CoV-2. The samples were drawn from the first 160 participants of the ongoing ImmuneRACE study and from 1,254 subjects provided by 6 global collaborators. A de-identified subject ID, COVID-19 status, age in years and sex were almost always included in the sample metadata. Where available, HLA class I and class II types were obtained from metadata supplied by the sample provider rather than from assay-based typing. The paper's findings and limits, for the study overall: The quantity of clinical and demographic metadata differed by source and by participant and was supplied without curation.

TCRbeta CDR3 regions were amplified from genomic DNA by means of the immunoSEQ Assay, a bias-controlled multiplex PCR. The authors processed their data as follows. Nucleated cell counts per sample were estimated from amplification of reference gene primers within the assay. To quantify the absolute abundance of each unique TCRbeta CDR3 rearrangement, sequence reads were collapsed and filtered. For each sample, productive Simpson clonality was calculated by taking the square root of Simpson's diversity index across productive rearrangements. The clones in this table, taken by TCRdb from immuneACCESS, are in-frame only. Not every clone is retained; where verified, under half of the shortfall comes from an unresolved V gene, and the cause of the rest is unknown. D and trimming were read from the DNA, whereas the V and J calls and clone size are those reported in that table. The sample table holds tens of thousands of clones, of which around 88% were seen once. Roughly 6.3% of the sample comes from the top ten.

CDR1 and CDR2 (KGHDR, SFDVKD) derive from the germline V gene. V is trimmed back by 2 bases and J by 6 bases, and the junction contains 12 bases that no gene match accounts for. The CDR3 runs 18 amino acids, cysteine and phenylalanine included. Only the CDR3 part of the read is kept: 54 bases, read in frame from the first base. Whole blood was collected in K2EDTA tubes by collaborating institutions according to the institutions' own protocols. For TCRbeta analysis, collaborator samples were shipped as frozen whole blood, as isolated PBMCs, or as DNA extracted from either sample type. Concerning this clone: The target of this receptor is not known. Per-base quality was not reported, and no clone a single base away is much larger than it.

The sample was peripheral blood. The sequence links TRBV24-1 to TRBJ2-1, and TRBD2 aligns with 10 junction nucleotides. The sequence derives from a human donor in a cohort sampled during active COVID-19. The CDR3 region has the sequence CATSDSSGGALRFNEQFF. At the DNA level, the sequence is TGTGCCACCAGTGATTCGAGCGGGGGGGCCTTAAGGTTCAATGAGCAGTTCTTC.